Sequencing of this TCR beta chain was carried out in a study of post-analysis software for immune sequencing data. The overall study: The courses of disease that were included comprised relapsing-remitting, secondary progressive and progressive-relapsing multiple sclerosis. General study findings and limits: Pronounced co-clustering by F measure was evident among identically batched samples. Significantly lower normalized Chao1 diversity was found in patients with multiple sclerosis relative to controls. Controls had lower frequencies than patients of a handful of TRBV segments, which included TRBV5-6, TRBV5-1 and TRBV20-1.

Germline CDR1 and CDR2: LGHDT and YNNKEL (reference sequence). With V trimmed by 6 bases and J by 4 bases, 8 bases remained unmatched. CDR3 length: 14 residues. Unique molecular identifiers featured in each of the TCR beta cDNA libraries. T cells, about 0.95 to 10 million of them, yielded some 500,000 cDNA molecules. TCRdb fed the PCR reads into MiXCR, producing one record per CDR3 protein. The data hold some 190,000 distinct CDR3 sequences, with over 25% observed a single time. Notes on this clonotype: Its antigen is currently unknown.

The chain joins TRBV3-1 to TRBJ1-2, with 7 nucleotides matching TRBD1. The sequence derives from a girl under 18 with multiple sclerosis. The sequenced sample was blood. CDR3 sequence: CASSHRQGPYGYTF. CDR3 nucleotides: TGTGCCAGCAGTCACAGACAGGGACCCTATGGCTACACCTTC.